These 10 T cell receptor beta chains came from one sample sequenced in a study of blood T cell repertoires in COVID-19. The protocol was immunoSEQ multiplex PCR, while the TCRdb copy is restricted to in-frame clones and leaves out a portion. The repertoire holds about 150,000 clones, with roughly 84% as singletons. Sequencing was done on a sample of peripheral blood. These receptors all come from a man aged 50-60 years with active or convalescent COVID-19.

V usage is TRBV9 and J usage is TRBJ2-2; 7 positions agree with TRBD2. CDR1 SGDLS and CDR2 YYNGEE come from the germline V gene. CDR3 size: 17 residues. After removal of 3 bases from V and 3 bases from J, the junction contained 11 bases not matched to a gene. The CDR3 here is CASSAISGPRYTGELFF. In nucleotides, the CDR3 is TGTGCCAGCAGCGCAATTAGCGGGCCCAGATACACCGGGGAGCTGTTTTTT.

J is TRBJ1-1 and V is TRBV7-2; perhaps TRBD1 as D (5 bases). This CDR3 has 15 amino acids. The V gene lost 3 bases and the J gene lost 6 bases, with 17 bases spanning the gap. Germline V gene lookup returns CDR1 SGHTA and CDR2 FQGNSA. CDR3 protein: CASSFRGLNDAEAFF. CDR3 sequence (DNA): TGTGCCAGCAGCTTTAGGGGCCTTAATGACGCTGAAGCTTTCTTT.

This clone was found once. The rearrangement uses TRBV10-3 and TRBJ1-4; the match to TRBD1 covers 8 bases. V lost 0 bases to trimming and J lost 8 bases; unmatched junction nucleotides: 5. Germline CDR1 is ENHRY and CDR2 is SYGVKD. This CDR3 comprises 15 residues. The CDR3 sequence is CAISESTGEREKLFF. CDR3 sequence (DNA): TGTGCCATCAGTGAGTCGACAGGGGAGAGGGAAAAACTGTTTTTT.

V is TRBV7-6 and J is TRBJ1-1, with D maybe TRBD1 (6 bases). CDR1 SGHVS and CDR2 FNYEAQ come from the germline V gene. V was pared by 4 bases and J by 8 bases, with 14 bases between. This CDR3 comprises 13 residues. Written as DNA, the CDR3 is TGTGCCAGCAGCTGGGGGACAAAATCCGAAGCTTTCTTT. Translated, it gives CASSWGTKSEAFF.

The CDR3 protein is CASSLSGSGNTIYF. In nucleotides, the CDR3 is TGCGCCAGCAGCTTGTCGGGTTCCGGAAACACCATATATTTT. The chain uses TRBV5-1 and TRBJ1-3; D not certain. Trimming took 1 base from V and 4 from J, leaving 9 bases between them. The CDR3 extends over 14 amino acids. Germline assignment: CDR1 SGHRS and CDR2 YFSETQ.

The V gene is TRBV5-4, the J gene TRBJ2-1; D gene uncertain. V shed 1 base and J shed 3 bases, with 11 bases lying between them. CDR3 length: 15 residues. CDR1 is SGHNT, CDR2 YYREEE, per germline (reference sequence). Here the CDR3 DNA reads TGTGCCAGCAGCTTGTCTCTAGGCAACTACAATGAGCAGTTCTTC. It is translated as CASSLSLGNYNEQFF.

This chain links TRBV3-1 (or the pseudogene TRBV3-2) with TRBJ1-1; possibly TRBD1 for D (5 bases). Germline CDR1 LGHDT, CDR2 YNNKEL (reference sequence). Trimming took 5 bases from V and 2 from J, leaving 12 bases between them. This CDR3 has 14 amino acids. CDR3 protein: CASSNLGGNTEAFF. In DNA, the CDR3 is TGTGCCAGCAGCAACCTGGGGGGTAACACTGAAGCTTTCTTT.

The CDR3 nucleotides read TGTGCCAGCAGCACTAAGGAGACTAGCGGGTTTGTTGATACGCAGTATTTT. Translated: CASSTKETSGFVDTQYF. V gene TRBV21-1 combines with J gene TRBJ2-3; no check of the table's D call, TRBD2, against the DNA was made. TRBV21-1 is termed a pseudogene. The CDR3 sequence is 17 residues long.

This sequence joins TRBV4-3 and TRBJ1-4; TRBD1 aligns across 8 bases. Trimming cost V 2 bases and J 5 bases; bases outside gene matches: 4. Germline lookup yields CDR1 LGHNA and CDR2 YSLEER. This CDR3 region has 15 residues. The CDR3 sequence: CASSQSGGGNEKLFF. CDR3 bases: TGCGCCAGCAGCCAATCAGGGGGCGGCAATGAAAAACTGTTTTTT.

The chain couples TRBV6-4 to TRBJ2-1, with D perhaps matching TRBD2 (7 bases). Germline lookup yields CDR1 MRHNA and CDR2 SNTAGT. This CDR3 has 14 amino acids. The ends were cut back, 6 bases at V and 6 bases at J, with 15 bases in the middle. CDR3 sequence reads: CASSRGGGPNEQFF. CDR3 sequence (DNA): TGTGCCAGCAGCCGAGGGGGGGGCCCCAATGAGCAGTTCTTC.